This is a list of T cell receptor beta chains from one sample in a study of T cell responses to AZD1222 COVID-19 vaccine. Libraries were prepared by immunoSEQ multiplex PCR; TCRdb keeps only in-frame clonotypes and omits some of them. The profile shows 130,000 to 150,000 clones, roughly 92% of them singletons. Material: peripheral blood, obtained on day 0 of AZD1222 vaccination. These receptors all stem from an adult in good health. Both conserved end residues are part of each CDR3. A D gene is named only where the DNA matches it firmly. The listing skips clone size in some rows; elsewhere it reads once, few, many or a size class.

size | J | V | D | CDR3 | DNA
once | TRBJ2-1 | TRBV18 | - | CASSPFSRTVGGEEQFF | TGTGCCAGCTCTCCTTTCTCAAGGACAGTGGGCGGTGAGGAGCAGTTCTTC
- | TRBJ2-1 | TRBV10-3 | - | CAISERAASYNEQFF | TGTGCCATCAGTGAAAGGGCGGCTTCCTACAATGAGCAGTTCTTC
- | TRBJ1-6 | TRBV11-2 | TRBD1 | CASSSPGTGGSPLHF | TGTGCCAGCAGCTCTCCCGGGACAGGGGGTTCACCCCTCCACTTT
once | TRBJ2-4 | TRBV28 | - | CASSYRQKNIQYF | TGTGCCAGCAGTTATAGGCAGAAAAACATTCAGTACTTC
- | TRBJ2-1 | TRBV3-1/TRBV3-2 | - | CASSRTDFYNEQFF | TGTGCCAGCAGCCGGACCGACTTTTACAATGAGCAGTTCTTC
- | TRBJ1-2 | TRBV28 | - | CASSLGDYGYTF | TGTGCCAGCAGTTTAGGGGACTATGGCTACACCTTC
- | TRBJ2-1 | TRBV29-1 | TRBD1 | CSAFTGGNEQFF | TGCAGCGCTTTTACAGGGGGCAATGAGCAGTTCTTC
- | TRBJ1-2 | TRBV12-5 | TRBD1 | CASGLAQDRGSHGYTF | TGTGCTAGTGGTTTGGCCCAGGACAGGGGATCACATGGCTACACCTTC
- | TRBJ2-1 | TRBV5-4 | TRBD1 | CASSIGQGRYNEQFF | TGTGCCAGCAGTATAGGACAGGGGAGGTACAATGAGCAGTTCTTC
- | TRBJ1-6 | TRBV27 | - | CASSLQGPSSNSPLHF | TGTGCCAGCAGTCTACAGGGCCCTAGCTCTAATTCACCCCTCCACTTT
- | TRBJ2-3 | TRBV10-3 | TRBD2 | CAISLITSEGTDTQYF | TGTGCCATCAGTCTTATAACTAGCGAGGGGACAGATACGCAGTATTTT
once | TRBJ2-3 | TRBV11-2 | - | CASSRTDTQYF | TGTGCCAGCAGCCGTACAGATACGCAGTATTTT
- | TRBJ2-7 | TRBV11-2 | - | CASSLGLAAYEQYF | TGTGCCAGCAGCTTAGGGCTAGCAGCCTACGAGCAGTACTTC
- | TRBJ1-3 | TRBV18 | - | CASSPSGGPGNTIYF | TGTGCCAGCTCACCCTCCGGGGGTCCTGGAAACACCATATATTTT
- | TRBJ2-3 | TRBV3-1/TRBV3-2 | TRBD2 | CASSQFPSGREDTQYF | TGTGCCAGCAGCCAGTTCCCTAGCGGGAGGGAAGATACGCAGTATTTT
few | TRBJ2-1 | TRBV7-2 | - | CASSQHILRDGTNEQFF | TGTGCCAGCAGCCAACACATCCTCCGGGACGGCACAAATGAGCAGTTCTTC
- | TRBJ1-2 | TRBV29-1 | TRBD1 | CSTRQGDYGYTF | TGCAGCACCCGACAGGGGGACTATGGCTACACCTTC
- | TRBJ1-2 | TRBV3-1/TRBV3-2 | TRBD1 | CASSLRTGVGYTF | TGTGCCAGCAGCCTCCGGACAGGGGTTGGCTACACCTTC
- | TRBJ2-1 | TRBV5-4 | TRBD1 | CASSPEGQGVTGEQFF | TGTGCCAGCAGCCCGGAGGGACAGGGGGTGACAGGAGAGCAGTTCTTC
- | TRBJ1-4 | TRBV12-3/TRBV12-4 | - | CASRERPNEKLFF | TGTGCCAGCAGGGAGCGGCCAAATGAAAAACTGTTTTTT
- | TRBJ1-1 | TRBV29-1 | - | CSVVSGGGEAFF | TGCAGCGTTGTAAGCGGCGGGGGAGAAGCTTTCTTT
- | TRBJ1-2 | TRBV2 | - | CASSENGHWGYGYTF | TGTGCCAGCAGTGAAAATGGTCATTGGGGCTATGGCTACACCTTC
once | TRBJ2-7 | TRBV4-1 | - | CASSPHPRKSAEQYF | TGCGCCAGCAGCCCCCACCCCCGCAAGTCTGCCGAGCAGTACTTC
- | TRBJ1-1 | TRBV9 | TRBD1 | CASGDSPYTEAFF | TGTGCCAGCGGGGACAGCCCCTACACTGAAGCTTTCTTT
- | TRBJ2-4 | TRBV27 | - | CASGGLAKNIQYF | TGTGCCAGTGGGGGCCTGGCCAAAAACATTCAGTACTTC
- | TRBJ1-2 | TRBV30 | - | CASRQDGYTF | TGTGCCTCTCGACAGGATGGCTACACCTTC
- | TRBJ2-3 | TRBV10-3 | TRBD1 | CAISERIGGVGDTQYF | TGTGCCATCAGTGAGCGAATAGGGGGCGTTGGAGATACGCAGTATTTT
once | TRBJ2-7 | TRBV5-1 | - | CASSFGVKDEQYF | TGCGCCAGCAGCTTCGGAGTAAAAGACGAGCAGTACTTC
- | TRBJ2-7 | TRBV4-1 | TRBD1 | CASSQDIGDRGQGEQYF | TGCGCCAGCAGCCAAGATATAGGAGACAGGGGGCAGGGGGAGCAGTACTTC
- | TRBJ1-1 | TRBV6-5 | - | CASSLDSPNTEAFF | TGTGCCAGCAGTTTGGACAGCCCGAACACTGAAGCTTTCTTT
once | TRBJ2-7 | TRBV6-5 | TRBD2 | CASRTSGSLPYEQYF | TGTGCCAGCCGTACTAGCGGGAGTCTACCCTACGAGCAGTACTTC
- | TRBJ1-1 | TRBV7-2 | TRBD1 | CASSPETGANTEAFF | TGTGCCAGCAGCCCAGAGACAGGGGCGAACACTGAAGCTTTCTTT
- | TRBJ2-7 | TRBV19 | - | CASSRFAGVSYEQYF | TGTGCCAGTAGTAGATTTGCAGGGGTCTCCTACGAGCAGTACTTC
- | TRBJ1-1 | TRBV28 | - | CASYPSRRGTEAFF | TGTGCCAGCTATCCGAGCCGGAGGGGGACTGAAGCTTTCTTT
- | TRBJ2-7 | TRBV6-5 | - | CASEQGPDSYEQYF | TGTGCCAGCGAGCAGGGGCCTGACTCCTACGAGCAGTACTTC
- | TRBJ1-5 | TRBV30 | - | CAWSLDSYSNQPQHF | TGTGCCTGGAGTCTGGACAGTTATAGCAATCAGCCCCAGCATTTT
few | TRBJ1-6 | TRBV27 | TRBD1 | CASSFHWGQSNSPLHF | TGTGCCAGCAGTTTTCACTGGGGACAGTCTAATTCACCCCTCCACTTT
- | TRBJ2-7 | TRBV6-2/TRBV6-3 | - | CASSYSLQRAPSYEQYF | TGTGCCAGCAGTTACTCCCTCCAGCGGGCCCCCTCCTACGAGCAGTACTTC
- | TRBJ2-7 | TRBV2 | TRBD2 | CASSLAGNFYEQYF | TGTGCCAGCAGCCTAGCGGGAAATTTCTACGAGCAGTACTTC
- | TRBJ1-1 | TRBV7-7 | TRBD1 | CASSPRQGASLARRDTEAFF | TGTGCTAGCAGCCCGCGACAGGGGGCCTCTCTGGCGCGGAGGGACACTGAAGCTTTCTTT
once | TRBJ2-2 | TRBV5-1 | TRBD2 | CASSFLEGGPTGELFF | TGCGCCAGCAGCTTCCTCGAGGGAGGGCCCACCGGGGAGCTGTTTTTT
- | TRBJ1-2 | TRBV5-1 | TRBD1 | CASSPGTGGENGYTF | TGCGCCAGCAGCCCGGGGACAGGGGGCGAAAATGGCTACACCTTC
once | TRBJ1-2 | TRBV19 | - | CASTRVQGTNYGYTF | TGTGCCAGTACTCGGGTGCAGGGGACTAACTATGGCTACACCTTC
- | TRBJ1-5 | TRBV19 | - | CASSIGGGPYQPQHF | TGTGCCAGTAGTATAGGGGGGGGCCCTTATCAGCCCCAGCATTTT
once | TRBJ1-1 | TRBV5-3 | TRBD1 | CARSPDRVPFF | TGTGCCAGAAGCCCGGACAGGGTTCCTTTCTTT
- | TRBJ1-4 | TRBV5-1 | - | CASSLEVFVNEKLFF | TGCGCCAGCAGCTTGGAGGTCTTCGTTAATGAAAAACTGTTTTTT
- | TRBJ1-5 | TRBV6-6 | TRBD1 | CASSPRQGYSNQPQHF | TGTGCCAGCAGCCCCCGACAGGGGTATAGCAATCAGCCCCAGCATTTT
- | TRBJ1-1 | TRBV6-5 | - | CASSLVQGEAFF | TGTGCCAGCAGTTTGGTACAGGGCGAAGCTTTCTTT
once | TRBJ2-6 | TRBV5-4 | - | CASTAFRAGANVLTF | TGTGCCAGCACCGCTTTCAGGGCTGGGGCCAACGTCCTGACTTTC
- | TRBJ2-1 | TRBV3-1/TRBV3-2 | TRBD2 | CASSAYSGTSGVNEQFF | TGTGCCAGCAGCGCATACTCCGGGACTAGCGGGGTCAATGAGCAGTTCTTC
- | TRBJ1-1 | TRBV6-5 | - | CASSYNLIALNTEAFF | TGTGCCAGCAGTTACAACTTGATCGCCCTGAACACTGAAGCTTTCTTT
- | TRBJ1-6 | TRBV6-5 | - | CASSPPGRGPTTLHF | TGTGCCAGCAGTCCGCCGGGACGGGGCCCAACGACCCTCCACTTT
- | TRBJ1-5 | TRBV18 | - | CASSLLKDQVVPQHF | TGTGCCAGCTCACTACTGAAGGACCAAGTCGTGCCCCAGCATTTT
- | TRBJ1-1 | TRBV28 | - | CASRPGQNTEAFF | TGTGCCAGCAGACCAGGACAGAACACTGAAGCTTTCTTT
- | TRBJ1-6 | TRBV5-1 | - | CASSLHQNNSPLHF | TGCGCCAGCAGCTTACACCAAAATAATTCACCCCTCCACTTT
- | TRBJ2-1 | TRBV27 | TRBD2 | CASSFSGGVGNEQFF | TGTGCCAGCAGTTTTAGCGGGGGGGTCGGCAATGAGCAGTTCTTC